The T cell receptor (beta chain) under discussion was sequenced for a study of CD8+ T cells in alopecia areata. Germline V CDR1 and CDR2: SEHNR, FQNEAQ (reference sequence). With 7 bases removed from V and 4 bases from J, the gap between germline ends came to 9 bases. The CDR3 loop spans 12 amino acids. This clone was recorded a few times. Extraction and reverse transcription of RNA yielded cDNA as the sequencing template. Produced via immunoSEQ multiplex PCR; TCRdb's table is partial and in-frame only. The sample holds about 200,000 clones; about 56% are singletons and the top ten take around 5.1%. CD4+ and CD8+ T cells were sorted from PBMCs stained for CD3, CD4 and CD8.

The clonotype originates from a human donor in good health. Sequencing was carried out using CD8+ T cells sorted from blood. The V call is TRBV7-9, the J call TRBJ2-3; D may match TRBD1 or TRBD2 (5 bases each). CDR3 residues: CASNRGADTQYF. The CDR3 DNA follows: TGTGCCAGCAACCGAGGGGCAGATACGCAGTATTTT. The full variable domain, rest sourced from reference TRBV7-9 and TRBJ2-3, is DTGVSQNPRHKITKRGQNVTFRCDPISEHNRLYWYRQTLGQGPEFLTYFQNEAQLEKSRLLSDRFSAERPKGSFSTLEIQRTEQGDSAMYLCASNRGADTQYFGPGTRLTVL.